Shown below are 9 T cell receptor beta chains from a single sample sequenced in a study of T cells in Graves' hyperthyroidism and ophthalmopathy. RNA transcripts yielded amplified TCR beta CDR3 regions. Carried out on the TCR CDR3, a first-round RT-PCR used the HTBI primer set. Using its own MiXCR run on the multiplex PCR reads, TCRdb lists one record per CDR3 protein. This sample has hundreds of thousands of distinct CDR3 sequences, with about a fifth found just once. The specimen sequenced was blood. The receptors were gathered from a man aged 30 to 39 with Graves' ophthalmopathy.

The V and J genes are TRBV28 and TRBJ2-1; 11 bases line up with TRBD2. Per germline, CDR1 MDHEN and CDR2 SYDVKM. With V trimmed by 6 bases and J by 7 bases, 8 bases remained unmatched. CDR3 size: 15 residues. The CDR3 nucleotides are TGTGCCAGCAGGGATTTAGCGGGAGGGCCGAATGAGCAGTTCTTC. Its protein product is CASRDLAGGPNEQFF.

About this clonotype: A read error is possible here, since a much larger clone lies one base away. CDR3 nucleotide sequence: TGTGCCAGCCGCACCACCATTGGGACTAGCGGGAGAGGCGAGACCCAGTACTTC. Translated, it gives CASRTTIGTSGRGETQYF. The rearrangement uses TRBV28 and TRBJ2-5; 14 positions match TRBD2. The CDR3 length is 18 residues. The junction had 16 bases not matched to a gene; V was cut back by 8 bases and J by 5 bases. Germline-derived CDR1 and CDR2 are MDHEN and SYDVKM.

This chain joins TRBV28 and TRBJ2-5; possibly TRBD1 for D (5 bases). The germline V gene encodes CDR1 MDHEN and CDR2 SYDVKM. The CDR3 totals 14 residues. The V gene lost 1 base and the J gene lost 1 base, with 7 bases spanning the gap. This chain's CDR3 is CASSLSGLQETQYF. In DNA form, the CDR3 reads TGTGCCAGCAGTTTATCAGGGCTCCAAGAGACCCAGTACTTC.

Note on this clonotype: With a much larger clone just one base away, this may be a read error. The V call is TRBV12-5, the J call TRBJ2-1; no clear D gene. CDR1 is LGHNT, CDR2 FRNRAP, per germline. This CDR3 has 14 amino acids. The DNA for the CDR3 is TGTGCTAGTGGTTTGGATACTGTCTACAATGAGCAGTCCTTC. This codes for CASGLDTVYNEQSF.

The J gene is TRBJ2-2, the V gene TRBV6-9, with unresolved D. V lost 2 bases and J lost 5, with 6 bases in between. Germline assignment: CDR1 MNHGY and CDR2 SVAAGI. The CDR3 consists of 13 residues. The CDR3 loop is CASSYGLTGELFF. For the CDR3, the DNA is TGTGCCAGCAGTTATGGGCTTACCGGGGAGCTGTTTTTT.

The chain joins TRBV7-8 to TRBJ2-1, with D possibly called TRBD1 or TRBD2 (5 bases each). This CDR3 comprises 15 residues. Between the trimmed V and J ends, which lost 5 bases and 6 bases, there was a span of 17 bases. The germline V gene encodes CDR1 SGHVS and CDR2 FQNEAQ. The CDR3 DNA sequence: TGTGCCAGCAGCCTAACGGGGCTCCTAGGCAATGAGCAGTTCTTC. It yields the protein CASSLTGLLGNEQFF. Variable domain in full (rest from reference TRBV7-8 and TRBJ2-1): GAGVSQSPRYKVAKRGQDVALRCDPISGHVSLFWYQQALGQGPEFLTYFQNEAQLDKSGLPSDRFFAERPEGSVSTLKIQRTQQEDSAVYLCASSLTGLLGNEQFFGPGTRLTVL.

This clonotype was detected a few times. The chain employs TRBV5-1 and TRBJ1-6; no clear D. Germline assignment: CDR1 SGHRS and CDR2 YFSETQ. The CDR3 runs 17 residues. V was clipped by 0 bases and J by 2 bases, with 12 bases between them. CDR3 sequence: CASSLDLRSAYNSPLHF. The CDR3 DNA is TGCGCCAGCAGCTTGGACCTACGCAGCGCCTATAATTCACCCCTCCACTTT.

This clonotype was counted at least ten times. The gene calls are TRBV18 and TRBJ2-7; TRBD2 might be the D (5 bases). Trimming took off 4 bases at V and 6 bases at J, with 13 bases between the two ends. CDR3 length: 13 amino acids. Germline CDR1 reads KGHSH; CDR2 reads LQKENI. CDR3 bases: TGTGCCAGCTCACAGAACGCGGGCGCCGAGCAGTACTTC. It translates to CASSQNAGAEQYF.

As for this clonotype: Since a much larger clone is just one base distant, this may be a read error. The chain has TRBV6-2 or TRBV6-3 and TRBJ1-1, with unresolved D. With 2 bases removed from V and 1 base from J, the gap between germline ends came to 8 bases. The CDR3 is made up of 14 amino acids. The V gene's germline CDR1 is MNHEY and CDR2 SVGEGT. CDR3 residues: CASSYRAGNTEAFF. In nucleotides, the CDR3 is TGTGCCAGCAGTTACAGGGCGGGGAACACTGAAGCTTTCTTT.